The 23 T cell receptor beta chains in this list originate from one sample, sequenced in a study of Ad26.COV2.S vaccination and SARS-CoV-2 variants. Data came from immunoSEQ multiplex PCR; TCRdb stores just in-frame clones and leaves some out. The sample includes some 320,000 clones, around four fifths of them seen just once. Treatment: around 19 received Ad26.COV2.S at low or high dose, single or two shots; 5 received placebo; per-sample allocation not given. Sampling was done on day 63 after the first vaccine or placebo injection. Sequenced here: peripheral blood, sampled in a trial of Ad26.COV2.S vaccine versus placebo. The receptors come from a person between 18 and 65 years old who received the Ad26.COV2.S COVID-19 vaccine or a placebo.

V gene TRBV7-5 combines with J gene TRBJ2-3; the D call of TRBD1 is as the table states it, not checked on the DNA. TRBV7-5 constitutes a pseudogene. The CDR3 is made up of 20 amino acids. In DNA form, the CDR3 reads TGTGTCAGAAGCTCCCACATTCTACCTGGCCAGGGGTTCCCCTTGGCTACGCAGTATTTT. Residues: CVRSSHILPGQGFPLATQYF.

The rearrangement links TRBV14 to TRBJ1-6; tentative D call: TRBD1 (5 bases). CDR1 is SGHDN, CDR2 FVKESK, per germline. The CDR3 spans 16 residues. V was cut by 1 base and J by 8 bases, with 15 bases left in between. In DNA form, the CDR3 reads TGTGCCAGCAGCCAAGGGTCGGGGCCGGCAGATTCACCCCTCCACTTT. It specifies CASSQGSGPADSPLHF.

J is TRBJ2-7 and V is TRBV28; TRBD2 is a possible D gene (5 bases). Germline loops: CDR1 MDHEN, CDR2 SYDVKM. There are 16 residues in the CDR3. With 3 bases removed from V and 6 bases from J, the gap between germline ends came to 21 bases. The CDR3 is CASSLYLAGRESEQYF. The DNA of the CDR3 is TGTGCCAGCAGTTTGTATCTAGCTGGAAGAGAATCCGAGCAGTACTTC.

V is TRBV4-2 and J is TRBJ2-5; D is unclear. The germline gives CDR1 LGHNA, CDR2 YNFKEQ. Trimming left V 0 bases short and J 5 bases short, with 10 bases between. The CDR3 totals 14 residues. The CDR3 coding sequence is TGTGCCAGCAGCCAAGAAGCTTTGAGGGAGACCCAGTACTTC. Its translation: CASSQEALRETQYF.

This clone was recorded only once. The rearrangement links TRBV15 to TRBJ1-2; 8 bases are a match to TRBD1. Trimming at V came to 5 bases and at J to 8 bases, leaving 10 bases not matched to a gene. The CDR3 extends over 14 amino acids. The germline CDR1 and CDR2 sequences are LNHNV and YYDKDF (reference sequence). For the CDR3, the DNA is TGTGCCACCAGCGGCGGACAGGGCAATTGGGGCTACACCTTC. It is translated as CATSGGQGNWGYTF.

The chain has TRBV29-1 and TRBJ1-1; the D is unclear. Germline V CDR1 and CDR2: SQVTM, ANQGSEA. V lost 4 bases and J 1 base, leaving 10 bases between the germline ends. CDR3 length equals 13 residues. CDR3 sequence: CSVGTQWNTEAFF. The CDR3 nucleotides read TGCAGCGTTGGAACCCAGTGGAACACTGAAGCTTTCTTT.

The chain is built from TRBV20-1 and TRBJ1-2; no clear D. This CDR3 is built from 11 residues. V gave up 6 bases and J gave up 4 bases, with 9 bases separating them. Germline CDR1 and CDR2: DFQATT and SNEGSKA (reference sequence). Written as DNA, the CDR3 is TGCAGTGCGGACGTTACCTATGGCTACACCTTC. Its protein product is CSADVTYGYTF.

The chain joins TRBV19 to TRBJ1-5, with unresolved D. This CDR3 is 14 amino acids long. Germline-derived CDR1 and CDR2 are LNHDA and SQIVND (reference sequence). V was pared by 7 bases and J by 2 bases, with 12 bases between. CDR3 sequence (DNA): TGTGCCAGTAAGTTATCTGCAGGCAATCAGCCCCAGCATTTT. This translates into CASKLSAGNQPQHF.

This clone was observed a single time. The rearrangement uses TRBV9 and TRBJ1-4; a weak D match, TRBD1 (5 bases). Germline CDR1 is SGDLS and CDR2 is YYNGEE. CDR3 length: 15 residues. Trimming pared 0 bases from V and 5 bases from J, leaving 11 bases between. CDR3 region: CASSVAGRVNEKLFF. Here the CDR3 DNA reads TGTGCCAGCAGCGTAGCTGGCAGGGTCAATGAAAAACTGTTTTTT.

The CDR3 coding sequence is TGTGCCAGCAGTGAACTCCAGGCATCGTTCTACAATGAGCAGTTCTTC. Protein sequence: CASSELQASFYNEQFF. The chain recombines TRBV2 with TRBJ2-1, with D hard to call. The length of the CDR3 is 16 residues. From germline, CDR1 is SNHLY and CDR2 FYNNEI. Trimming pared 2 bases from V and 3 bases from J, leaving 14 bases between. The full variable domain, completed using reference TRBV2 and TRBJ2-1, is EPEVTQTPSHQVTQMGQEVILRCVPISNHLYFYWYRQILGQKVEFLVSFYNNEISEKSEIFDDQFSVERPDGSNFTLKIRSTKLEDSAMYFCASSELQASFYNEQFFGPGTRLTVL.

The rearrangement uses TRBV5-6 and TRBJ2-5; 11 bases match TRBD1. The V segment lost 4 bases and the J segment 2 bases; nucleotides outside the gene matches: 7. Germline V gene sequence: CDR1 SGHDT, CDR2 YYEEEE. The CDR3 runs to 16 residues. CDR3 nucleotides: TGTGCCAGCAGCGGGCGGACAGGGGGCCCTCAAGAGACCCAGTACTTC. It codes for CASSGRTGGPQETQYF.

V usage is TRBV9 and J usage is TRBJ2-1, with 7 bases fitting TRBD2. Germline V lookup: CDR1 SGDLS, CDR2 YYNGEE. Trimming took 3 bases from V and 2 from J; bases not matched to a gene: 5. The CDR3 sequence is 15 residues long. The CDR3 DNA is TGTGCCAGCAGCGCTCTGGGAGGGGCCTACAATGAGCAGTTCTTC. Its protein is CASSALGGAYNEQFF.

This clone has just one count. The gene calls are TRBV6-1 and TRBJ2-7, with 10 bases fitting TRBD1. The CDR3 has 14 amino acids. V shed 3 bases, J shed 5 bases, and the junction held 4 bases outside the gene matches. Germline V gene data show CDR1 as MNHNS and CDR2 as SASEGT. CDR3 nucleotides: TGTGCCAGCAGTGATCGACAGGGGGCCCACGAGCAGTACTTC. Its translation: CASSDRQGAHEQYF.

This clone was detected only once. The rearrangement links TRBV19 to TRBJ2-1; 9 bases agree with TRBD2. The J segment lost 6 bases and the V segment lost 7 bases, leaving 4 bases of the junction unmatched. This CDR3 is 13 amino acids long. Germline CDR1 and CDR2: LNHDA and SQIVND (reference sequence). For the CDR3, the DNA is TGTGCCAGTAACGCGGGGGGGCTCAATGAGCAGTTCTTC. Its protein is CASNAGGLNEQFF.

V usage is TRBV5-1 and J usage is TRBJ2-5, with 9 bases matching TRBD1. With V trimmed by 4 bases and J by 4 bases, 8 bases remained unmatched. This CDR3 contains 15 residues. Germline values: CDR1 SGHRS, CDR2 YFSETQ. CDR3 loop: CASSVTGQGIETQYF. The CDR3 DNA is TGCGCCAGCAGCGTAACTGGACAGGGGATAGAGACCCAGTACTTC.

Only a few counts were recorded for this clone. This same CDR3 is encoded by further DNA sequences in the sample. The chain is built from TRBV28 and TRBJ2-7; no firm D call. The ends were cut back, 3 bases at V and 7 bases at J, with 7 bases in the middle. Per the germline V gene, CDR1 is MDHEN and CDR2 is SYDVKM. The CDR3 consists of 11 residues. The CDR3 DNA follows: TGTGCCAGCAGTTTGGTTTGGGAGCAGTACTTC. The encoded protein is CASSLVWEQYF.

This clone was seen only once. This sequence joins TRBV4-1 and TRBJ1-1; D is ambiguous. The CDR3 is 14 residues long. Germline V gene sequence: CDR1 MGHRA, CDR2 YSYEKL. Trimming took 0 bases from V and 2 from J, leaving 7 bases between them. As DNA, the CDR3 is TGCGCCAGCAGCCAAGATCGGGTAAACACTGAAGCTTTCTTT. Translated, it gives CASSQDRVNTEAFF.

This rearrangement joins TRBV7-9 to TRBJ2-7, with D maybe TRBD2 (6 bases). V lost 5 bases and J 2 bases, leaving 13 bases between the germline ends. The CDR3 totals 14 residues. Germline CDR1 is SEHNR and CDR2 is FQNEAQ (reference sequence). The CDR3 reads CASSLRDLTYEQYF. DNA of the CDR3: TGTGCCAGCAGCCTTCGGGACTTAACCTACGAGCAGTACTTC.

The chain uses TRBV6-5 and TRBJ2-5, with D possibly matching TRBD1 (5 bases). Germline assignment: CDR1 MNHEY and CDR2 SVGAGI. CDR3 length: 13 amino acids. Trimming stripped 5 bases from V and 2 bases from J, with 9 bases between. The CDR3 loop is CASSNDRQETQYF. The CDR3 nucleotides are TGTGCCAGCAGTAACGACAGACAAGAGACCCAGTACTTC.

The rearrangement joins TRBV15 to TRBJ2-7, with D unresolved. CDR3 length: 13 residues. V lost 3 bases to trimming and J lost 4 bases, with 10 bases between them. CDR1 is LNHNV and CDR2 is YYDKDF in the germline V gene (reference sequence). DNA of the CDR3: TGTGCCACCAGCAGCAGGTATGGTTACGAGCAGTACTTC. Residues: CATSSRYGYEQYF.

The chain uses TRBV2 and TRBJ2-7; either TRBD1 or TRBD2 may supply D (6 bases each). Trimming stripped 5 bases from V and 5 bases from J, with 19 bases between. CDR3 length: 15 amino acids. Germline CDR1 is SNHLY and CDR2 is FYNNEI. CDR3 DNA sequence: TGTGCCAGCAGTCCCGGGACACGGGGGAGAAACGAGCAGTACTTC. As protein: CASSPGTRGRNEQYF.

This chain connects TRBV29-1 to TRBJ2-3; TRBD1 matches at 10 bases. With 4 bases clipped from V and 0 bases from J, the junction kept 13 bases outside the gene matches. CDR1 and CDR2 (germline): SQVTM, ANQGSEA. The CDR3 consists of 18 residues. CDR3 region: CSVGGTGAAAGSTDTQYF. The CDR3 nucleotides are TGCAGCGTTGGGGGGACAGGGGCCGCAGCAGGGAGCACAGATACGCAGTATTTT.

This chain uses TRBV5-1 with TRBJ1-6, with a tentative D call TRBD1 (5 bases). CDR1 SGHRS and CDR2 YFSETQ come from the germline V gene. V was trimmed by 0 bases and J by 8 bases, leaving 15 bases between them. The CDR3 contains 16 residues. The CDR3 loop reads CASSLVTAGLHSPLHF. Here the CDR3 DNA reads TGCGCCAGCAGCTTGGTGACAGCAGGTCTTCATTCACCCCTCCACTTT. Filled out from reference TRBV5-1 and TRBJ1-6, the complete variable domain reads KAGVTQTPRYLIKTRGQQVTLSCSPISGHRSVSWYQQTPGQGLQFLFEYFSETQRNKGNFPGRFSGRQFSNSRSEMNVSTLELGDSALYLCASSLVTAGLHSPLHFGNGTRLTVT.